This T cell receptor beta chain was sequenced during a study of blood T cell repertoires in COVID-19. TCRdb's copy holds only in-frame clones and misses some; the assay was immunoSEQ multiplex PCR. This sample yields roughly 160,000 clones, of which roughly 84% are seen a single time; 7% belongs to the top ten. The germline CDR1 and CDR2 sequences are SGHTS and YDEGEE. The CDR3 extends over 15 amino acids. Between the trimmed V and J ends, which lost 5 bases and 2 bases, there was a span of 16 bases. Details on this clone: This same CDR3 is encoded by further DNA sequences in the sample.

The V and J genes are TRBV5-8 and TRBJ1-1; maybe TRBD1 (5 bases). This sequence was found in a man in his forties or fifties with active or convalescent COVID-19. The sequenced sample was peripheral blood. DNA for the CDR3: TGTGCCAGCAGTTCCGATCCGGGGGGTAACACTGAAGCTTTCTTT. It yields the protein CASSSDPGGNTEAFF.